This passage covers 6 T cell receptor beta chains from one sample sequenced in a study of cytomegalovirus exposure and HLA in healthy donors. PCR used 60 Vbeta primers and 13 Jbeta primers. The data were produced by immunoSEQ multiplex PCR, yet TCRdb's version contains in-frame clones alone and is incomplete. The sample has 85,000 to 100,000 clones, more than 75% seen once. Specimen: PBMCs. The receptors shown here come from a middle-aged woman in good health and CMV-seronegative.

This clone was picked up a small number of times. The chain recombines TRBV6-4 with TRBJ2-3; 7 nucleotides agree with TRBD2. The trim removed 2 bases at V and 3 bases at J, leaving 8 bases unmatched. Germline loops: CDR1 MRHNA, CDR2 SNTAGT. The CDR3 has 16 residues. The CDR3 loop reads CASSDERGGGTDTQYF. CDR3 DNA sequence: TGTGCCAGCAGTGACGAGCGGGGCGGTGGGACAGATACGCAGTATTTT.

This clone appeared once. V gene TRBV5-1 combines with J gene TRBJ1-6, with TRBD1 matching 11 bases. The CDR3 totals 14 residues. V gave up 2 bases and J gave up 10 bases; unmatched junction bases: 2. Germline CDR1 and CDR2: SGHRS and YFSETQ. The CDR3 region has the DNA TGCGCCAGCAGCTTAGGGACAGGGGGATCACCCCTCCACTTT. As protein: CASSLGTGGSPLHF.

This chain joins TRBV5-4 and TRBJ2-1, with a tentative D call TRBD2 (6 bases). CDR3 length equals 16 residues. Germline V lookup: CDR1 SGHNT, CDR2 YYREEE (reference sequence). V dropped 3 bases and J dropped 4 bases, with 17 bases sitting between them. As DNA, the CDR3 is TGTGCCAGCAGCTGGGGACCCGGGACTCAATACAATGAGCAGTTCTTC. Its protein is CASSWGPGTQYNEQFF.

The chain combines TRBV7-2 with TRBJ2-1, with 7 bases matching TRBD1. Looked up from germline, CDR1 is SGHTA and CDR2 is FQGNSA. V shed 5 bases, J shed 4 bases, and the junction held 5 bases outside the gene matches. The CDR3 is 14 amino acids. The CDR3 region has the DNA TGTGCCAGCAGCGCCGGGACAGTTTACAATGAGCAGTTCTTC. This codes for CASSAGTVYNEQFF.

This chain connects TRBV7-9 to TRBJ1-4; TRBD1 aligns across 7 bases. After removal of 5 bases from V and 4 bases from J, the junction contained 7 bases not matched to a gene. The CDR3 consists of 15 residues. CDR1 is SEHNR and CDR2 is FQNEAQ in the germline V gene (reference sequence). CDR3: CASSVKGAVNEKLFF. For the CDR3, the DNA is TGTGCCAGCAGCGTTAAGGGGGCTGTTAATGAAAAACTGTTTTTT.

The V gene is TRBV30, the J gene TRBJ1-6; D possibly corresponds to TRBD1 (5 bases). Trimming removed 0 bases at V and 9 bases at J, with 18 bases between. CDR3 length: 16 amino acids. Germline V lookup: CDR1 GTSNPN, CDR2 SVGIG (reference sequence). This chain's CDR3 is CAWSVEGARGGSPLHF. CDR3 in DNA: TGTGCCTGGAGTGTAGAAGGGGCCCGCGGCGGTTCACCCCTCCACTTT.